The next 23 T cell receptor beta chains were all read from a single sample in a study of blood T cell repertoires in COVID-19. Repertoires were generated with immunoSEQ multiplex PCR, while TCRdb's copy carries only in-frame clones and drops some. The sample shows around 150,000 clones, roughly 87% of them seen only once. The sample consisted of peripheral blood. All receptors derive from a human donor in a cohort sampled during active COVID-19.

A word on this clone: The junction does not match germline at one end; this may be a read error. The V gene is TRBV7-7, the J gene TRBJ2-5; possible D gene TRBD2, 6 bases. The germline V gene encodes CDR1 SSHAT and CDR2 FNYEAQ (reference sequence). The CDR3 is made up of 18 amino acids. CDR3 amino acids: CASSTHSPGLLYQETQYF. The DNA for the CDR3 is TGTGCTAGCAGCACCCACTCCCCGGGACTCCTGTACCAAGAGACCCAGTACTTC.

The V gene is TRBV4-1, the J gene TRBJ1-2; D is undetermined. CDR1 is MGHRA and CDR2 is YSYEKL in the germline V gene. The CDR3 sequence is 14 residues long. V was trimmed by 6 bases and J by 7 bases, leaving 18 bases between them. In DNA form, the CDR3 reads TGCGCCAGCAGGCCTGGGAGGGAGGGCGGTGGCTACACCTTC. Its translation is CASRPGREGGGYTF.

For the CDR3, the DNA is TGTGCCAGCAGTCCTCCGGGGGGGTTCCACGAAAAACTGTTTTTT. Its protein is CASSPPGGFHEKLFF. The V call is TRBV28, the J call TRBJ1-4, with D possibly being TRBD1 (5 bases). The CDR3 runs 15 residues. Trimming removed 5 bases at V and 8 bases at J, with 18 bases between. Germline CDR1 is MDHEN and CDR2 is SYDVKM.

The V gene is TRBV7-3, the J gene TRBJ2-5, with 9 bases lining up with TRBD2. The trim removed 5 bases at V and 3 bases at J, leaving 7 bases unmatched. From germline, CDR1 is SGHTA and CDR2 FQGTGA. This CDR3 contains 15 residues. The CDR3 here is CASSPTTSGKETQYF. For the CDR3, the DNA is TGTGCCAGCAGCCCAACGACTAGCGGTAAAGAGACCCAGTACTTC.

The gene calls are TRBV28 and TRBJ1-2; 9 bases are a match to TRBD1. The V gene's germline CDR1 is MDHEN and CDR2 SYDVKM. Germline trimming cut 4 bases from V and 5 bases from J; bases unmatched to any gene: 8. This CDR3 spans 15 amino acids. The CDR3 region is CASSSPGTGKYGYTF. CDR3 nucleotides: TGTGCCAGCAGTTCCCCCGGGACAGGGAAATATGGCTACACCTTC.

About this clone: The junction shows a germline mismatch at one end, possibly a read error. In DNA, the CDR3 is TGTGCTAGCAGCCCGTCCAACTTCAATGAGCAGTTCTTC. Its translation is CASSPSNFNEQFF. The rearrangement links TRBV7-7 to TRBJ2-1; D is unclear. From germline, CDR1 is SSHAT and CDR2 FNYEAQ (reference sequence). The CDR3 is 13 residues long. Full variable domain (remainder filled in from reference TRBV7-7 and TRBJ2-1): GAGVSQSPRYKVTKRGQDVTLRCDPISSHATLYWYQQALGQGPEFLTYFNYEAQPDKSGLPSDRFSAERPEGSISTLTIQRTEQRDSAMYRCASSPSNFNEQFFGPGTRLTVL.

This rearrangement joins TRBV27 to TRBJ1-4; D is unclear. The V gene lost 5 bases and the J gene lost 5 bases, with 9 bases spanning the gap. CDR1 MNHEY and CDR2 SMNVEV come from the germline V gene (reference sequence). The CDR3 sequence is 13 residues long. The CDR3 nucleotides are TGTGCCAGCAGTAGAGGAGGGAATGAAAAACTGTTTTTT. Its protein product is CASSRGGNEKLFF.

The V call is TRBV2, the J call TRBJ2-3; TRBD2 is a possible D gene (6 bases). Trimming removed 6 bases from V and 0 bases from J, with 16 bases in between. Per the germline V gene, CDR1 is SNHLY and CDR2 is FYNNEI. The CDR3 has 16 amino acids. Here the CDR3 DNA reads TGTGCCAGCAGGCAATCGGCGGGGTTAAGCACAGATACGCAGTATTTT. Amino acid sequence: CASRQSAGLSTDTQYF. The entire variable domain, with the rest obtained from reference TRBV2 and TRBJ2-3, is as follows: EPEVTQTPSHQVTQMGQEVILRCVPISNHLYFYWYRQILGQKVEFLVSFYNNEISEKSEIFDDQFSVERPDGSNFTLKIRSTKLEDSAMYFCASRQSAGLSTDTQYFGPGTRLTVL.

V usage is TRBV5-1 and J usage is TRBJ1-5, with D possibly matching TRBD1 (6 bases). The CDR3 spans 15 residues. The germline V gene has CDR1 SGHRS and CDR2 YFSETQ. V dropped 6 bases and J dropped 2 bases, with 15 bases sitting between them. The CDR3 DNA sequence: TGCGCCAGCACCCCGGACGGGGGGCGCAATCAGCCCCAGCATTTT. It encodes CASTPDGGRNQPQHF.

J is TRBJ1-2 and V is TRBV6-5; 9 nucleotides agree with TRBD1. V dropped 6 bases and J dropped 5; count of bases not matched to a gene: 10. Per germline, CDR1 MNHEY and CDR2 SVGAGI. The CDR3 is 15 amino acids. The CDR3 sequence is CASSSGQGSVYGYTF. DNA for the CDR3: TGTGCCAGCAGCTCCGGACAGGGGAGTGTGTATGGCTACACCTTC.

This clone was counted a single time. V usage is TRBV5-1 and J usage is TRBJ2-7; D is perhaps TRBD2 (7 bases). Trimming left V 4 bases short and J 1 base short, with 15 bases between. CDR1 SGHRS and CDR2 YFSETQ come from the germline V gene. The CDR3 loop spans 15 amino acids. The CDR3 loop is CASSLRGGNSYEQYF. The CDR3 coding sequence is TGCGCCAGCAGCCTGAGGGGGGGTAATTCCTACGAGCAGTACTTC.

The CDR3 here is CASSFQGKSSYEQYF. The CDR3 DNA reads as TGTGCCAGCAGCTTCCAGGGGAAGAGCTCCTACGAGCAGTACTTC. This chain links TRBV7-2 with TRBJ2-7; possible D gene TRBD1, 6 bases. Germline lookup yields CDR1 SGHTA and CDR2 FQGNSA. The V end was cut by 3 bases, the J end by 0 bases, with 12 bases between. This CDR3 comprises 15 residues.

In its sample, this clone was seen once. The chain combines TRBV5-6 with TRBJ2-7; the D gene is possibly TRBD2 (5 bases). The CDR3 has 14 amino acids. Trimming took 0 bases from V and 6 from J, leaving 13 bases between them. Germline loops: CDR1 SGHDT, CDR2 YYEEEE. CDR3 sequence (DNA): TGTGCCAGCAGCTTGGCCGCTTCGGGAACCGAGCAGTACTTC. As protein: CASSLAASGTEQYF.

This chain uses TRBV5-5 with TRBJ2-7, with TRBD2 identical over 12 bases. J lost 7 bases, V lost 4 bases, and 9 bases had no gene match. The CDR3 length is 15 residues. The germline gives CDR1 SGHKS, CDR2 YYEKEE (reference sequence). CDR3 in amino acids: CASSPRLAGAVEQYF. As DNA, the CDR3 is TGTGCCAGCAGCCCCCGACTAGCGGGAGCGGTTGAGCAGTACTTC. Filled out from reference TRBV5-5 and TRBJ2-7, the complete variable domain reads DAGVTQSPTHLIKTRGQQVTLRCSPISGHKSVSWYQQVLGQGPQFIFQYYEKEERGRGNFPDRFSARQFPNYSSELNVNALLLGDSALYLCASSPRLAGAVEQYFGPGTRLTVT.

The chain uses TRBV28 and TRBJ2-7, with 9 bases lining up with TRBD1. CDR3 length: 12 amino acids. J lost 6 bases, V lost 7 bases, and 4 bases had no gene match. Per the germline V gene, CDR1 is MDHEN and CDR2 is SYDVKM. The chain's CDR3 is CASKTGGGEQYF. The DNA of the CDR3 is TGTGCCAGCAAAACAGGGGGCGGCGAGCAGTACTTC. The complete variable domain, with remaining parts taken from reference TRBV28 and TRBJ2-7, reads DVKVTQSSRYLVKRTGEKVFLECVQDMDHENMFWYRQDPGLGLRLIYFSYDVKMKEKGDIPEGYSVSREKKERFSLILESASTNQTSMYLCASKTGGGEQYFGPGTRLTVT.

This clone has only a few counts. The chain is built from TRBV27 and TRBJ2-1; 9 nucleotides align to TRBD2. Germline V lookup: CDR1 MNHEY, CDR2 SMNVEV (reference sequence). The V and J ends lost 4 bases and 0 bases, in that order; junction bases with no gene match: 7. CDR3 length: 17 amino acids. The CDR3 sequence is CASSSTFSGSSYNEQFF. DNA of the CDR3: TGTGCCAGCAGTTCTACCTTTAGCGGGAGCTCCTACAATGAGCAGTTCTTC.

The chain uses TRBV18 and TRBJ1-1; 8 bases fit TRBD1. CDR3 size: 14 residues. V shed 1 base and J 6 bases; nucleotides not matched to a gene: 4. The germline V gene encodes CDR1 KGHSH and CDR2 LQKENI. In DNA form, the CDR3 reads TGTGCCAGCTCACCACTGGAGACAGGGGCTGAAGCTTTCTTT. Translating it yields CASSPLETGAEAFF. The whole variable domain, filled in from reference TRBV18 and TRBJ1-1, reads NAGVMQNPRHLVRRRGQEARLRCSPMKGHSHVYWYRQLPEEGLKFMVYLQKENIIDESGMPKERFSAEFPKEGPSILRIQQVVRGDSAAYFCASSPLETGAEAFFGQGTRLTVV.

The DNA for the CDR3 is TGCGCCAGCAGCCAAGATCGCCGGACAGCCCTCGGCACTGAAGCTTTCTTT. Residues: CASSQDRRTALGTEAFF. The chain has TRBV4-3 and TRBJ1-1; TRBD1 might be the D (6 bases). This CDR3 has 17 residues. V dropped 0 bases and J dropped 4 bases, with 18 bases sitting between them. Germline V CDR1 and CDR2: LGHNA, YSLEER.

The chain has TRBV30 and TRBJ1-2, with a weak D call TRBD1 (5 bases). V was shortened by 1 base and J by 8 bases, with 11 bases between the two germline ends. The CDR3 runs 12 residues. CDR1 and CDR2 from the germline V gene are GTSNPN and SVGIG (reference sequence). CDR3 in DNA: TGTGCCTGGAGTGCCGGGGGGGTAGGCTACACCTTC. It yields the protein CAWSAGGVGYTF.

This sequence joins TRBV19 and TRBJ2-7; D unclear. The CDR3 contains 13 residues. CDR1 LNHDA and CDR2 SQIVND come from the germline V gene (reference sequence). V was pared by 0 bases and J by 7 bases, with 10 bases between. The CDR3 nucleotides are TGTGCCAGTAGTATAGATCTTGCCCGGGAGCAGTACTTC. As protein: CASSIDLAREQYF.

This chain connects TRBV7-2 to TRBJ1-1, with 10 nucleotides matching TRBD1. The germline gives CDR1 SGHTA, CDR2 FQGNSA. CDR3 length: 13 amino acids. The V gene end was trimmed by 4 bases and the J gene end by 11 bases; junction bases not matched to a gene: 7. CDR3 nucleotide sequence: TGTGCCAGCAGCTCCTCGACAGGGGGCCTGGCTTTCTTT. Encoded protein: CASSSSTGGLAFF.

The chain joins TRBV5-1 to TRBJ2-7; 11 bases map to TRBD2. Trimming at V came to 4 bases and at J to 2 bases, leaving 5 bases not matched to a gene. Germline V gene lookup returns CDR1 SGHRS and CDR2 YFSETQ. CDR3 size: 15 residues. CDR3 sequence: CASSISGGAPYEQYF. The CDR3 region has the DNA TGCGCCAGCAGCATTAGCGGGGGGGCTCCCTACGAGCAGTACTTC.

The chain has TRBV7-2 and TRBJ2-1; no reliable D call. This CDR3 region has 14 residues. The germline gives CDR1 SGHTA, CDR2 FQGNSA. V was trimmed by 1 base and J by 8 bases, leaving 12 bases between them. CDR3 DNA: TGTGCCAGCAGCTTAGGTTGGGCTTCCGATGAGCAGTTCTTC. Residues: CASSLGWASDEQFF.